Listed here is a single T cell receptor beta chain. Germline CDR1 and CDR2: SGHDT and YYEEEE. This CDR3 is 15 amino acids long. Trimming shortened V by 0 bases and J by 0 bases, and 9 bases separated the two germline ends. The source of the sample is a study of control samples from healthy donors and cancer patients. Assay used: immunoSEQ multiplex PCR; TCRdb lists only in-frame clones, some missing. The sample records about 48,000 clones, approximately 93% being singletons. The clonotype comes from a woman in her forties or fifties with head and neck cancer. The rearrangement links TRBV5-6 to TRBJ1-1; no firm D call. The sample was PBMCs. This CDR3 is CASSLARVLNTEAFF. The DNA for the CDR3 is TGTGCCAGCAGCTTGGCCAGAGTACTGAACACTGAAGCTTTCTTT.